This TCR beta chain was obtained from a study (dated by TCRdb to the mid-2010s). Concerning the study at large: The study tested whether tumor-infiltrating Tregs in breast cancer are recruited from blood Tregs or converted in situ from other CD4+ T cell subsets. What the research found in general, with its limitations: The TCR alpha and beta sequences of tumor-infiltrating Tregs showed the greatest overlap with tumor naive CD4+ T cells, followed by blood naive CD4+ T cells. Rather than covering whole repertoires, validation in the larger cohort was restricted to a single TCR beta V-J rearrangement. Tumor memory CD4+ T cell TCR gene usage clustered with blood and lymph node memory CD4+ cells and lymph node naive CD4+ cells.

Trimming at the junction amounts to 0 bases on V and 6 bases on J, and the germline ends lie 12 bases apart. Including the terminal cysteine and phenylalanine, the CDR3 comprises 14 residues. Left in the record is the CDR3 DNA by itself, 42 bases read in frame from the first base. CDR1 is given as SGHRS and CDR2 as YFSETQ, both from the germline V gene. A word on this clonotype: The target of this receptor is not known. The record has no base qualities; no much larger clone is one base away.

Full-length TCR variable regions were amplified by 5' RACE PCR with constant-region reverse primers, followed by semi-nested PCR with Nested Universal Primer A. Using the ReliaPrep RNA Cell Miniprep System, total RNA was extracted, and the SMARTer RACE 5'/3' Kit was then used to reverse transcribe the RNA into 5'RACE-ready cDNA. An Illumina MiSeq was used to sequence the full-length TCR alpha and beta libraries, which had been barcoded with multiplex adaptors. On the authors' methods: For each of nine subset-tissue groups, sequencing data from the five patients were combined, and the groups were compared by unsupervised clustering of TCR gene usage. The Morisita-Horn index was used to calculate repertoire similarity, with shared sequences weighted by how much each contributed to each repertoire. TCRdb reanalyzed the raw reads on its own, using fastp at Q25 for trimming and MiXCR for clone calling, and kept in-frame beta chains. When rows share a CDR3 protein, they turn into one entry using the most common DNA and genes. TCRdb, not the authors, supplied the V and J calls. The sample has roughly 57,000 distinct CDR3 sequences on record, around 21% of them singletons. The leading ten clones occupy 3.2% of the sample.

Cells that were CD4+CD25+CD127-/low were the ones isolated as Tregs. Tregs, naive and memory CD4+ T cells from tumor, blood and ipsilateral draining lymph nodes of a few breast cancer patients underwent full-length TCR alpha and beta sequencing. Tumor tissue and lymph nodes obtained from ipsilateral axillary dissection were perfused with PBS, minced and then digested with collagenase I and hyaluronidase. FACS confirmed that the sorted cell populations were more than 90% pure. The sequenced sample was tumor-infiltrating Tregs sorted from the breast tumor. In this chain, TRBV5-1 is recombined with TRBJ1-2; no confident D gene assignment can be made. The TCR was taken from a female donor with breast cancer. The DNA sequence is TGCGCCAGCAGCTTGGGAAGCGGGAAAGATGGCTACACCTTC. This codes for CASSLGSGKDGYTF.